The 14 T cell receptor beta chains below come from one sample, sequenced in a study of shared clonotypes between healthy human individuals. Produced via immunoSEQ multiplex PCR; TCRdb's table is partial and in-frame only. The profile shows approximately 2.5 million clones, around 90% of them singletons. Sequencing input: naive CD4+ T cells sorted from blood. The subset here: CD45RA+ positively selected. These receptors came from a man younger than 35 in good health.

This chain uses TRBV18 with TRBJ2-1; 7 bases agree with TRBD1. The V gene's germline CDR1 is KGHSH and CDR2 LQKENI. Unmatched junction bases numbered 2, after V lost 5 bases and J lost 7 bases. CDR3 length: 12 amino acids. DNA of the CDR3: TGTGCCAGCTCATACAGGGGTAATGAGCAGTTCTTC. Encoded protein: CASSYRGNEQFF. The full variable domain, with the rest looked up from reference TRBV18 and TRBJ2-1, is NAGVMQNPRHLVRRRGQEARLRCSPMKGHSHVYWYRQLPEEGLKFMVYLQKENIIDESGMPKERFSAEFPKEGPSILRIQQVVRGDSAAYFCASSYRGNEQFFGPGTRLTVL.

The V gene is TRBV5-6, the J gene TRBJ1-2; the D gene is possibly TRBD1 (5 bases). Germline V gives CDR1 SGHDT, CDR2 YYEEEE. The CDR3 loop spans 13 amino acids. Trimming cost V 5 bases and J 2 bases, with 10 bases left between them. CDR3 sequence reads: CASRRDVNYGYTF. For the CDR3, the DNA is TGTGCCAGCAGGCGGGACGTAAACTATGGCTACACCTTC.

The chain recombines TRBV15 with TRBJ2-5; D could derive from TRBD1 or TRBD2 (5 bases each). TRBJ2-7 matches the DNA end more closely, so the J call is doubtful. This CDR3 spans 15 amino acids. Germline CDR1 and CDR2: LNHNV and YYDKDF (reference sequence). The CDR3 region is CATSSPSGTPYEQYF. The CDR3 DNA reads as TGTGCCACCAGCAGTCCCTCAGGGACCCCCTACGAGCAGTACTTC.

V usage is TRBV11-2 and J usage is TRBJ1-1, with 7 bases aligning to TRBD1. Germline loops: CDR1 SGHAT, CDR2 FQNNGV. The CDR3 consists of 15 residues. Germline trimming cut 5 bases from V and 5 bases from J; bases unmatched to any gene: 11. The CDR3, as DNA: TGTGCCAGCAGCCGAGCTGGGACAGCGGGGACTGAAGCTTTCTTT. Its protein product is CASSRAGTAGTEAFF.

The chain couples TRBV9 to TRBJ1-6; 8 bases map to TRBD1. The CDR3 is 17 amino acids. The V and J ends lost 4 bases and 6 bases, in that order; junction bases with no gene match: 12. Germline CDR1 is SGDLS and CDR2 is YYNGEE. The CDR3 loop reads CASSLDRDRSFNSPLHF. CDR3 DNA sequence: TGTGCCAGCAGCCTGGACCGGGACAGGAGCTTTAATTCACCCCTCCACTTT.

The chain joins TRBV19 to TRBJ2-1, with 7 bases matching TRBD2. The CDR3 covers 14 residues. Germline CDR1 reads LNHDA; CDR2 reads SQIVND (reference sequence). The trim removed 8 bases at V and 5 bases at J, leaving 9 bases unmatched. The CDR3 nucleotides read TGTGCCAGTGGGGGGGATCTAAGGGACAATGAGCAGTTCTTC. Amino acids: CASGGDLRDNEQFF.

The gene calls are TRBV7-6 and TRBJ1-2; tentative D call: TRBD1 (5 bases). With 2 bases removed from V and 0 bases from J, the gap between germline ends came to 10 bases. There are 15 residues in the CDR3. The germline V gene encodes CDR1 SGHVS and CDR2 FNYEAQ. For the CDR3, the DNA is TGTGCCAGCAGCTTAAAGGAGGGGACTAACTATGGCTACACCTTC. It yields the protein CASSLKEGTNYGYTF. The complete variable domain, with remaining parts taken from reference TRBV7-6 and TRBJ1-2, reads GAGVSQSPRYKVTKRGQDVALRCDPISGHVSLYWYRQALGQGPEFLTYFNYEAQQDKSGLPNDRFSAERPEGSISTLTIQRTEQRDSAMYRCASSLKEGTNYGYTFGSGTRLTVV.

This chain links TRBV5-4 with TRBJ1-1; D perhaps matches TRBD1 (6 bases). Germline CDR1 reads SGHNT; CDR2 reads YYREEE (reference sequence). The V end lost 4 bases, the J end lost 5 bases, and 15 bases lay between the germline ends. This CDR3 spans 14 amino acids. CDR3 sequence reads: CASSLEQGWTEAFF. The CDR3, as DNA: TGTGCCAGCAGCCTGGAACAGGGATGGACTGAAGCTTTCTTT.

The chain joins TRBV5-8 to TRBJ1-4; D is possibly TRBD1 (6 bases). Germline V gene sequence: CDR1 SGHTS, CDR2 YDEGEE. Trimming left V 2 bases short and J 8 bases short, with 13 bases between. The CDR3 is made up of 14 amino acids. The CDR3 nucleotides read TGTGCCAGCAGCTTTTGGGGGGCTCGAGAAAAACTGTTTTTT. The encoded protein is CASSFWGAREKLFF. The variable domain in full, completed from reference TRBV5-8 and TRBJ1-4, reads EAGVTQSPTHLIKTRGQQATLRCSPISGHTSVYWYQQALGLGLQFLLWYDEGEERNRGNFPPRFSGRQFPNYSSELNVNALELEDSALYLCASSFWGAREKLFFGSGTQLSVL.

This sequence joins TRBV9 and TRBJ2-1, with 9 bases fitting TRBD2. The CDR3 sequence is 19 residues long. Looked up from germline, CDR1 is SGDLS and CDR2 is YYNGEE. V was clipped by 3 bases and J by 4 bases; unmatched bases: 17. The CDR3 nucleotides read TGTGCCAGCAGCGCGGTAAGGGTAGCGGGAGTCGAGTTTTACAATGAGCAGTTCTTC. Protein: CASSAVRVAGVEFYNEQFF.

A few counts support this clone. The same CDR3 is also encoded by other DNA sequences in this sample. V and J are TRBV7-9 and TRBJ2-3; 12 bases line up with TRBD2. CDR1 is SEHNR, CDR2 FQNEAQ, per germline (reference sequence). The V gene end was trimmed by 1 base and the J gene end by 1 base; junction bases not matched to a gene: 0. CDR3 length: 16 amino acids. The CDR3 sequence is CASSLGLAGGTDTQYF. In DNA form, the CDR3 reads TGTGCCAGCAGCTTAGGACTAGCGGGGGGCACAGATACGCAGTATTTT.

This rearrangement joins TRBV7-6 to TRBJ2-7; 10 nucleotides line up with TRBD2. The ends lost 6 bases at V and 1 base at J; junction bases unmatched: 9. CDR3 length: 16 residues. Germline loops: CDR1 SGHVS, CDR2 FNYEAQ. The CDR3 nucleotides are TGTGCCAGCAGGGTACGGACTAGCGGACCATCCTACGAGCAGTACTTC. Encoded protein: CASRVRTSGPSYEQYF.

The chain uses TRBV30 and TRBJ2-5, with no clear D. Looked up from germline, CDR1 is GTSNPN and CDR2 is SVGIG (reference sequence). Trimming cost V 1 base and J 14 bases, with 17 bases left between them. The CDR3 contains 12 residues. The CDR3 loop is CAWSGASPPSYF. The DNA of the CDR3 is TGTGCCTGGAGTGGCGCCTCGCCACCGTCCTACTTC.

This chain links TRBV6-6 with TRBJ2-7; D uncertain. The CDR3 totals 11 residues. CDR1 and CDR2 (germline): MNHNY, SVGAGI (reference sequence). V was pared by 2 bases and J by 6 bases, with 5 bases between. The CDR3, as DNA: TGTGCCAGCAGTTACCTGACCGAGCAGTACTTC. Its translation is CASSYLTEQYF.